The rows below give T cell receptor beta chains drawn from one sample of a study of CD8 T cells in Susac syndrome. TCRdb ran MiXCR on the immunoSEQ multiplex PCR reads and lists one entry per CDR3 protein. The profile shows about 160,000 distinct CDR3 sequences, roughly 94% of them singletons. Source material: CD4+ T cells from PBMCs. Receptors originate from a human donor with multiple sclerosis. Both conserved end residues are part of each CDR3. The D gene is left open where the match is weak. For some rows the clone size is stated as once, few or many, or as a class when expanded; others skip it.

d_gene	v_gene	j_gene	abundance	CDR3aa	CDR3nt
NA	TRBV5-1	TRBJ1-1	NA	CASSLGDRYAEAFF	TGCGCCAGCAGCTTAGGCGATCGGTACGCTGAAGCTTTCTTT
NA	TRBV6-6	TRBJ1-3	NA	CASSSRMDRVRNTIYF	TGTGCCAGCAGTTCCCGGATGGACAGAGTGCGAAACACCATATATTTT
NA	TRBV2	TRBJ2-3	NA	CASRPRGRGTDTQYF	TGTGCCAGCAGGCCAAGAGGGCGAGGGACAGATACGCAGTATTTT
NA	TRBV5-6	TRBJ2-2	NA	CASSWRAAAGELFF	TGTGCCAGCAGCTGGCGTGCGGCGGCCGGGGAGCTGTTTTTT
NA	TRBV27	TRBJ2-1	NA	CASRDPYNEQFF	TGTGCCAGCAGGGACCCCTACAATGAGCAGTTCTTC
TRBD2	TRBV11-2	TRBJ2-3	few	CASSLAGGLTDTQYF	TGTGCCAGCAGTTTGGCGGGAGGTCTCACAGATACGCAGTATTTT
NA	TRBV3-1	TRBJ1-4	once	CASSRTVNEKLFF	TGTGCCAGCAGCCGGACAGTTAATGAAAAACTGTTTTTT
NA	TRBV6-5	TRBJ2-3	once	CASSYSGVTGTDTQYF	TGTGCCAGCAGTTACTCCGGGGTTACCGGCACAGATACGCAGTATTTT
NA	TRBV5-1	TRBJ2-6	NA	CGSGRDIHSGANVLTF	TGCGGAAGCGGTCGGGACATCCACTCTGGGGCCAACGTCCTGACTTTC
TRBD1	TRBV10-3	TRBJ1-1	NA	CAISELTGGTTEAFF	TGTGCCATCAGTGAGCTTACAGGGGGAACAACTGAAGCTTTCTTT
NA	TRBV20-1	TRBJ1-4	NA	CSAREGAGEKLFF	TGCAGTGCTAGAGAGGGGGCTGGGGAAAAACTGTTTTTT
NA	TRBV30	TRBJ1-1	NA	CAWTTPGGVGTEAFF	TGTGCCTGGACTACACCGGGGGGGGTAGGCACTGAAGCTTTCTTT
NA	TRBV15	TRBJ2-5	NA	CATSSESGLGTQYF	TGTGCCACCAGCAGTGAAAGCGGGCTGGGCACCCAGTACTTC